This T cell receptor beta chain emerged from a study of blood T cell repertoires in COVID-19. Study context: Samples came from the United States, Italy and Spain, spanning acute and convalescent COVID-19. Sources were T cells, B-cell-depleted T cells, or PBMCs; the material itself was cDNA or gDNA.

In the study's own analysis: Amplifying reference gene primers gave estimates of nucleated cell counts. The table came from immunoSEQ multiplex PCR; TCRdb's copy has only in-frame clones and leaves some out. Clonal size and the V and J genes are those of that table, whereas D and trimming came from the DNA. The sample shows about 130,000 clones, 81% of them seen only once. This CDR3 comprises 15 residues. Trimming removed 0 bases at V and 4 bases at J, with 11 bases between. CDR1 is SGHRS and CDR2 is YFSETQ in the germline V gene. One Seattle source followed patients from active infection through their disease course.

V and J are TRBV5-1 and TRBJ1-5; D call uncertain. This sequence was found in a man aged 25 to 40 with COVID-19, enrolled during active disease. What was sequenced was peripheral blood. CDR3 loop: CASSLGPLGNQPQHF. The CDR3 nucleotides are TGCGCCAGCAGCTTGGGACCCCTAGGAAATCAGCCCCAGCATTTT.